This paragraph covers one TCR beta chain sequence. These data come from a study of blood T cell repertoires in COVID-19. Study background: Spain, Italy and the United States supplied samples that represented acute and convalescent COVID-19. The cDNA or gDNA used as material had been derived from T cells, B-cell-depleted T cells, or PBMCs.

Original data processing: By means of reference gene primer amplification, nucleated cell counts were estimated. Repertoires were generated with immunoSEQ multiplex PCR, while TCRdb's copy carries only in-frame clones and drops some. V and J calls and clone size follow that table, whereas D and trimming were derived from the DNA. The sample lists about 180,000 clones, roughly nine tenths occurring once. Germline CDR1 reads MNHEY; CDR2 reads SVGEGT. Trimming took 3 bases from V and 3 from J, leaving 21 bases between them. The CDR3 has 17 amino acids. The TCR comes from a man between 18 and 35 years old who had recovered from COVID-19. Input material: peripheral blood. The rearrangement links TRBV6-2 or TRBV6-3 to TRBJ2-7, with a tentative D call TRBD2 (5 bases). Here the CDR3 reads CASSYIQVRGHDYEQYF. DNA of the CDR3: TGTGCCAGCAGTTATATTCAAGTACGAGGGCACGACTACGAGCAGTACTTC.